This TCR beta chain originates from a study of OX40 agonist ivuxolimab in advanced cancers. TCRdb's copy holds only in-frame clones and misses some; the assay was immunoSEQ multiplex PCR. The sample comprises about 100,000 clones, over 85% of which are singletons, and just under 0.8% rests with the top ten. The CDR3 length is 13 residues. The V and J ends lost 3 bases and 1 base respectively, with 6 bases between them. Per germline, CDR1 KGHSH and CDR2 LQKENI. Autoimmune disease history or systemic immunosuppression was exclusionary. The chain combines TRBV18 with TRBJ2-5, with TRBD2 as a possible D gene (5 bases). This specimen was CD4+ or CD8+ T cells sorted from blood, taken in a trial of the OX40 agonist ivuxolimab. The clonotype originates from an adult with an advanced solid tumor such as melanoma, head and neck, liver or kidney cancer. CDR3 DNA: TGTGCCAGCTCACCGGGAGCCCAAGAGACCCAGTACTTC. It is translated as CASSPGAQETQYF.